The 27 T cell receptor beta chains below were found in one sample sequenced in a study of cytomegalovirus exposure and HLA in healthy donors. A multiplex PCR was run with 60 Vbeta primers and 13 Jbeta primers. Profiling relied on immunoSEQ multiplex PCR, and the TCRdb table lists in-frame clones only, not all of them. Here the sample spans tens of thousands of clones, around 71% being singletons. What was sequenced was PBMCs. The origin of the receptors is a man aged 25 to 45 in good health and CMV-seronegative.

This sequence joins TRBV28 and TRBJ2-1, with D hard to call. This CDR3 region has 15 residues. V lost 3 bases, J lost 10 bases, and 19 bases lay in between. The germline gives CDR1 MDHEN, CDR2 SYDVKM. The CDR3 sequence: CASSFRIEARSEQFF. CDR3 DNA sequence: TGTGCCAGCAGTTTCCGGATAGAGGCACGCTCCGAGCAGTTCTTC. The whole variable domain, filled in from reference TRBV28 and TRBJ2-1, reads DVKVTQSSRYLVKRTGEKVFLECVQDMDHENMFWYRQDPGLGLRLIYFSYDVKMKEKGDIPEGYSVSREKKERFSLILESASTNQTSMYLCASSFRIEARSEQFFGPGTRLTVL.

This clone was seen only a few times. Other DNA sequences in this specimen translate into the identical CDR3. The chain employs TRBV19 and TRBJ1-1; no clear D gene. The CDR3 is 14 residues long. V was shortened by 3 bases and J by 3 bases, with 11 bases between the two germline ends. Germline V gives CDR1 LNHDA, CDR2 SQIVND (reference sequence). In DNA form, the CDR3 reads TGTGCCAGTAGTATCGGACGGAGGGACACTGAAGCTTTCTTT. Encoded protein: CASSIGRRDTEAFF. Combining the CDR3 with reference TRBV19 and TRBJ1-1 gives the whole variable domain DGGITQSPKYLFRKEGQNVTLSCEQNLNHDAMYWYRQDPGQGLRLIYYSQIVNDFQKGDIAEGYSVSREKKESFPLTVTSAQKNPTAFYLCASSIGRRDTEAFFGQGTRLTVV.

V gene TRBV7-8 combines with J gene TRBJ2-5, with D uncertain. Germline V gene data show CDR1 as SGHVS and CDR2 as FQNEAQ. The ends were cut back, 4 bases at V and 7 bases at J, with 7 bases in the middle. The CDR3 consists of 11 residues. The chain's CDR3 is CASSSPGTQYF. Here the CDR3 DNA reads TGTGCCAGCAGCTCGCCCGGGACCCAGTACTTC.

The rearrangement links TRBV7-9 to TRBJ2-1; 7 bases agree with TRBD2. CDR1 is SEHNR and CDR2 is FQNEAQ in the germline V gene (reference sequence). Trimming cost V 2 bases and J 2 bases; bases outside gene matches: 3. The CDR3 is made up of 15 amino acids. CDR3 residues: CASSLRLAAYNEQFF. The DNA of the CDR3 is TGTGCCAGCAGCTTACGTCTAGCGGCCTACAATGAGCAGTTCTTC. The variable domain in full, completed from reference TRBV7-9 and TRBJ2-1, reads DTGVSQNPRHKITKRGQNVTFRCDPISEHNRLYWYRQTLGQGPEFLTYFQNEAQLEKSRLLSDRFSAERPKGSFSTLEIQRTEQGDSAMYLCASSLRLAAYNEQFFGPGTRLTVL.

The V call is TRBV15, the J call TRBJ1-5, with TRBD1 matching over 8 bases. The CDR3 is 16 residues long. CDR1 and CDR2 (germline): LNHNV, YYDKDF (reference sequence). The V gene end was trimmed by 5 bases and the J gene end by 1 base; junction bases not matched to a gene: 7. The chain's CDR3 is CATSARTGTSNQPQHF. The CDR3 DNA sequence: TGTGCCACCAGCGCCCGGACAGGGACCAGCAATCAGCCCCAGCATTTT.

J is TRBJ2-2 and V is TRBV5-1; no firm D call. Trimming cost V 0 bases and J 4 bases, with 4 bases left between them. Germline lookup yields CDR1 SGHRS and CDR2 YFSETQ. The CDR3 length is 13 residues. CDR3 protein: CASSLELTGELFF. As DNA, the CDR3 is TGCGCCAGCAGCTTGGAACTCACCGGGGAGCTGTTTTTT.

This clone was counted only a few times. The chain combines TRBV7-2 with TRBJ2-7, with unresolved D. Looked up from germline, CDR1 is SGHTA and CDR2 is FQGNSA. Trimming cost V 2 bases and J 3 bases, with 8 bases left between them. The length of the CDR3 is 13 residues. As DNA, the CDR3 is TGTGCCAGCAGCTTAAACAGAGACTACGAGCAGTACTTC. It translates to CASSLNRDYEQYF.

The V gene is TRBV7-3, the J gene TRBJ1-2, with D unresolved. CDR3 size: 14 residues. The germline V gene encodes CDR1 SGHTA and CDR2 FQGTGA. V dropped 5 bases and J dropped 1 base, with 11 bases sitting between them. The CDR3 here is CASSPAGSNYGYTF. The CDR3, as DNA: TGTGCCAGCAGCCCCGCGGGAAGTAACTATGGCTACACCTTC.

J is TRBJ2-7 and V is TRBV5-4; 10 positions agree with TRBD1. This CDR3 has 15 amino acids. V lost 0 bases, J lost 5 bases, and 5 bases stayed unmatched. CDR1 and CDR2 (germline): SGHNT, YYREEE (reference sequence). In DNA form, the CDR3 reads TGTGCCAGCAGCTTGGTGACAGGGGGCTTACACGAGCAGTACTTC. It is translated as CASSLVTGGLHEQYF.

The CDR3 here is CASSNLGTGAYNEQFF. The CDR3 DNA reads TGTGCCAGCAGCAACCTGGGGACAGGGGCCTACAATGAGCAGTTCTTC. The chain couples TRBV5-6 to TRBJ2-1; 10 bases match TRBD1. The CDR3 length is 16 residues. The germline gives CDR1 SGHDT, CDR2 YYEEEE. Trimming cost V 4 bases and J 2 bases; bases outside gene matches: 6.

This sequence joins TRBV18 and TRBJ1-2; D might be TRBD1 (5 bases). Trimming removed 5 bases from V and 6 bases from J, with 13 bases in between. The CDR3 loop spans 13 amino acids. Germline assignment: CDR1 KGHSH and CDR2 LQKENI. CDR3 region: CASSSRGLDGYTF. DNA for the CDR3: TGTGCCAGCTCAAGCCGGGGGTTGGATGGCTACACCTTC.

The chain uses TRBV18 and TRBJ1-5, with unresolved D. The CDR3 consists of 18 residues. Germline loops: CDR1 KGHSH, CDR2 LQKENI. The germline V and J ends were trimmed by 6 bases and 2 bases, with 23 bases remaining between them. The CDR3 loop reads CASSRYSADLGGNQPQHF. The CDR3 DNA follows: TGTGCCAGCTCGCGATACTCGGCGGACTTGGGCGGCAATCAGCCCCAGCATTTT.

In this sample, this clone turned up a few times. This chain joins TRBV10-2 and TRBJ1-1; 12 nucleotides line up with TRBD1. V was clipped by 6 bases and J by 5 bases; unmatched bases: 4. The CDR3 consists of 14 residues. CDR1 is WSHSY and CDR2 is SAAADI in the germline V gene. CDR3 sequence reads: CASREGQGATEAFF. CDR3 nucleotides: TGCGCCAGCAGAGAGGGACAGGGGGCGACTGAAGCTTTCTTT.

CDR3 in amino acids: CASSQDWEASRSSTDTQYF. DNA of the CDR3: TGCGCCAGCAGCCAAGACTGGGAGGCTAGCCGGTCCAGCACAGATACGCAGTATTTT. The chain uses TRBV4-3 and TRBJ2-3; tentative D call: TRBD2 (6 bases). V was clipped by 0 bases and J by 0 bases, with 19 bases between them. CDR3 length: 19 residues. Per the germline V gene, CDR1 is LGHNA and CDR2 is YSLEER.

CDR3 coding DNA: TGCGCCAGCAGCTTGTCTAGCGGGGGGCTAACAGATACGCAGTATTTT. Translated, it gives CASSLSSGGLTDTQYF. The gene calls are TRBV5-1 and TRBJ2-3; 11 bases agree with TRBD2. The CDR3 is 16 amino acids. The J segment lost 3 bases and the V segment lost 1 base, leaving 4 bases of the junction unmatched. Germline assignment: CDR1 SGHRS and CDR2 YFSETQ. The full variable domain, in which reference TRBV5-1 and TRBJ2-3 provide the parts outside the CDR3, is KAGVTQTPRYLIKTRGQQVTLSCSPISGHRSVSWYQQTPGQGLQFLFEYFSETQRNKGNFPGRFSGRQFSNSRSEMNVSTLELGDSALYLCASSLSSGGLTDTQYFGPGTRLTVL.

This chain links TRBV6-6 with TRBJ2-7; TRBD1 might be the D (5 bases). The germline V gene has CDR1 MNHNY and CDR2 SVGAGI (reference sequence). V lost 0 bases and J 2 bases, leaving 8 bases between the germline ends. This CDR3 region has 14 residues. Here the CDR3 DNA reads TGTGCCAGCAGTTACTCGGTCAGGGCCTACGAGCAGTACTTC. Translating gives CASSYSVRAYEQYF.

The chain is built from TRBV30 and TRBJ1-1, with a possible D match to TRBD1 (5 bases). The V gene lost 6 bases and the J gene lost 7 bases, with 15 bases spanning the gap. There are 12 residues in the CDR3. The germline V gene has CDR1 GTSNPN and CDR2 SVGIG (reference sequence). The chain's CDR3 is CACSGQTVEAFF. CDR3 nucleotide sequence: TGTGCCTGCTCCGGACAAACCGTTGAAGCTTTCTTT.

This clone was seen a few times. This sequence joins TRBV6-1 and TRBJ2-1; a weak D match, TRBD2 (6 bases). This CDR3 is 15 amino acids long. CDR1 is MNHNS, CDR2 SASEGT, per germline. V lost 4 bases to trimming and J lost 3 bases, with 13 bases between them. The CDR3 protein is CASSAGEGGYNEQFF. CDR3 DNA sequence: TGTGCCAGCAGTGCAGGCGAGGGAGGCTACAATGAGCAGTTCTTC.

This chain uses TRBV4-3 with TRBJ1-6, with 7 bases identical to TRBD1. The CDR3 has 16 residues. Unmatched junction bases numbered 6, after V lost 0 bases and J lost 7 bases. CDR1 and CDR2 from the germline V gene are LGHNA and YSLEER. CDR3 residues: CASSQDAARGNSPLHF. In DNA, the CDR3 is TGCGCCAGCAGCCAAGACGCGGCCAGGGGGAATTCACCCCTCCACTTT.

V and J are TRBV4-2 and TRBJ2-1; D might be TRBD2 (5 bases). Deletions cut 0 bases from V and 0 bases from J, with 15 bases between. The CDR3 extends over 18 amino acids. The germline gives CDR1 LGHNA, CDR2 YNFKEQ. The CDR3 region is CASSQEGGAESSYNEQFF. CDR3 DNA: TGTGCCAGCAGCCAAGAGGGCGGAGCGGAAAGCTCCTACAATGAGCAGTTCTTC.

The chain has TRBV7-9 and TRBJ2-7; unclear D gene. Germline V lookup: CDR1 SEHNR, CDR2 FQNEAQ (reference sequence). The V end lost 6 bases, the J end lost 3 bases, and 18 bases lay between the germline ends. The CDR3 is made up of 15 amino acids. CDR3 in amino acids: CASSSYTNKDYEQYF. DNA for the CDR3: TGTGCCAGCAGTTCCTACACTAATAAAGACTACGAGCAGTACTTC.

The V and J genes are TRBV2 and TRBJ2-2, with D maybe TRBD1 (6 bases). The CDR3 is 15 residues long. CDR1 and CDR2 (germline): SNHLY, FYNNEI. V was trimmed by 6 bases and J by 4 bases, leaving 15 bases between them. The CDR3: CASSLTGSGTGELFF. The CDR3 bases are TGTGCCAGCAGCCTGACAGGCTCCGGCACCGGGGAGCTGTTTTTT. Based on the CDR3 plus reference TRBV2 and TRBJ2-2, the full variable domain is EPEVTQTPSHQVTQMGQEVILRCVPISNHLYFYWYRQILGQKVEFLVSFYNNEISEKSEIFDDQFSVERPDGSNFTLKIRSTKLEDSAMYFCASSLTGSGTGELFFGEGSRLTVL.

The DNA of the CDR3 is TGTGCCTGGAGTGTAGGGGGGGGAACCTACGAGCAGTACTTC. Translated, it gives CAWSVGGGTYEQYF. The chain recombines TRBV30 with TRBJ2-7; a weak D match, TRBD2 (7 bases). V was trimmed by 0 bases and J by 2 bases, leaving 11 bases between them. The CDR3 consists of 14 residues. From germline, CDR1 is GTSNPN and CDR2 SVGIG (reference sequence).

This clone was seen a handful of times. The genes are TRBV5-6 and TRBJ2-3; D unclear. V gave up 5 bases and J gave up 2 bases, with 15 bases separating them. There are 15 residues in the CDR3. Germline CDR1 is SGHDT and CDR2 is YYEEEE. DNA of the CDR3: TGTGCCAGCAGTCGTCCTAGTCACTTCACAGATACGCAGTATTTT. Residues: CASSRPSHFTDTQYF.

As to this clone: A junction boundary mismatches the germline segment, possibly from a read error. V usage is TRBV7-9 and J usage is TRBJ2-7, with TRBD1 matching 9 bases. CDR3 length equals 14 residues. Germline V gives CDR1 SEHNR, CDR2 FQNEAQ (reference sequence). CDR3 nucleotide sequence: TGTTCCAGCAGTGGGGACAGGGATTCCTACGAGCAGTACTTC. Encoded protein: CSSSGDRDSYEQYF.

The chain recombines TRBV5-1 with TRBJ2-2, with D maybe TRBD2 (6 bases). Trimming cost V 2 bases and J 7 bases, with 12 bases left between them. This CDR3 spans 14 amino acids. Germline V lookup: CDR1 SGHRS, CDR2 YFSETQ. The CDR3 DNA sequence: TGCGCCAGCAGCTTCCGGACCGGGGGCGGGGAGCTGTTTTTT. Protein sequence: CASSFRTGGGELFF.

The chain couples TRBV7-9 to TRBJ2-1; D is uncertain. Germline CDR1 is SEHNR and CDR2 is FQNEAQ (reference sequence). V lost 5 bases to trimming and J lost 8 bases, with 10 bases between them. CDR3 size: 12 residues. The CDR3 loop is CASSPPVHEQFF. The CDR3 DNA reads TGTGCCAGCAGCCCCCCAGTCCATGAGCAGTTCTTC.